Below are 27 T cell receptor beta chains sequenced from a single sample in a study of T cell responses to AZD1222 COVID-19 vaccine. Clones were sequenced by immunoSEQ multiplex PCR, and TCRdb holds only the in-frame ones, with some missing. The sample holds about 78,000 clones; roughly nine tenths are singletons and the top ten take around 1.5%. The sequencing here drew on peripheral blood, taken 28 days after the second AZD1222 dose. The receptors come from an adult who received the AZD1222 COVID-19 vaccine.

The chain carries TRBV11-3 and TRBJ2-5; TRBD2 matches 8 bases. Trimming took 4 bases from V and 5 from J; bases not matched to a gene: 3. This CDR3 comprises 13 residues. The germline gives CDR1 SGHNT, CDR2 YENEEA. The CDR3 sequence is CASSSRGGETQYF. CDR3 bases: TGTGCCAGCAGCTCCCGGGGGGGGGAGACCCAGTACTTC.

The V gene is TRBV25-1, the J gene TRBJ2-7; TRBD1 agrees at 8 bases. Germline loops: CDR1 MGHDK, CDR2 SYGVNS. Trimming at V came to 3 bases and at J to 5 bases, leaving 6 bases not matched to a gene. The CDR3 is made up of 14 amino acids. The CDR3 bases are TGTGCCAGCAGTGACAGGGGGCTTTCCAACGAGCAGTACTTC. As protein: CASSDRGLSNEQYF.

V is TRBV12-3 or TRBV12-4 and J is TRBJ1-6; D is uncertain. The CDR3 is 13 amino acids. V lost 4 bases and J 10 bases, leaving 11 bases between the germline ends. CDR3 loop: CASSSLRVSPLHF. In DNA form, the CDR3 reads TGTGCCAGCAGTTCCCTGAGGGTATCACCCCTCCACTTT.

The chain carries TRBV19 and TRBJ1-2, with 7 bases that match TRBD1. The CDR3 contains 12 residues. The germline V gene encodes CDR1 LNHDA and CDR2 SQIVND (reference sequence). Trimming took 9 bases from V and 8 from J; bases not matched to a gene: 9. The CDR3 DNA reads TGTGCCAGCCGGGACAGAGAGTGGGGCTACACCTTC. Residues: CASRDREWGYTF.

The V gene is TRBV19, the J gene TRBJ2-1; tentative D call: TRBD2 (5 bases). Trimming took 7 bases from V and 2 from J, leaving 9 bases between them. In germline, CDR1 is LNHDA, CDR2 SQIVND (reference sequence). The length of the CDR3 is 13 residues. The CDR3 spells CASKGVTYNEQFF. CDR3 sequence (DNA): TGTGCCAGTAAGGGAGTAACCTACAATGAGCAGTTCTTC.

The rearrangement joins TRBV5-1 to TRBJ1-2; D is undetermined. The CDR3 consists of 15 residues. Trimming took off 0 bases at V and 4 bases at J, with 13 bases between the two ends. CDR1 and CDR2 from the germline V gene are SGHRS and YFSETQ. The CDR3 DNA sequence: TGCGCCAGCAGCTTGGGGCTCTCCGAGCCCTATGGCTACACCTTC. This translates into CASSLGLSEPYGYTF. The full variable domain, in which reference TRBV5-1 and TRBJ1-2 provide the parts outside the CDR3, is KAGVTQTPRYLIKTRGQQVTLSCSPISGHRSVSWYQQTPGQGLQFLFEYFSETQRNKGNFPGRFSGRQFSNSRSEMNVSTLELGDSALYLCASSLGLSEPYGYTFGSGTRLTVV.

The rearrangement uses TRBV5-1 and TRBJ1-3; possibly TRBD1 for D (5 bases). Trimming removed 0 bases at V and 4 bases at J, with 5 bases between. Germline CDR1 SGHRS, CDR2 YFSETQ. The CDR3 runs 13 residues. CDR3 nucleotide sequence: TGCGCCAGCAGCTTGGGACAGGGAAACACCATATATTTT. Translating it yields CASSLGQGNTIYF. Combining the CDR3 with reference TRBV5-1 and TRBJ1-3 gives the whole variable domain KAGVTQTPRYLIKTRGQQVTLSCSPISGHRSVSWYQQTPGQGLQFLFEYFSETQRNKGNFPGRFSGRQFSNSRSEMNVSTLELGDSALYLCASSLGQGNTIYFGEGSWLTVV.

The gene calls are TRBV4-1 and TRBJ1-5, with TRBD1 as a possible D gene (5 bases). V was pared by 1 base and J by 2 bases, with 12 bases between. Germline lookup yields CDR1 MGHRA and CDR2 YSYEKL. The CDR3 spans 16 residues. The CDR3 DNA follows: TGCGCCAGCAGCCAAGTTGACAGTAGGGGCAATCAGCCCCAGCATTTT. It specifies CASSQVDSRGNQPQHF.

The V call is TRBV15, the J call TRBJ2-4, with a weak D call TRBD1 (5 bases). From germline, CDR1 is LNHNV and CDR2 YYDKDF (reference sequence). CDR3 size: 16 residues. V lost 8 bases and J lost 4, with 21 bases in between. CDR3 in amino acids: CATGLVGVQGKNIQYF. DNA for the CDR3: TGTGCCACCGGGCTCGTAGGGGTACAAGGTAAAAACATTCAGTACTTC.

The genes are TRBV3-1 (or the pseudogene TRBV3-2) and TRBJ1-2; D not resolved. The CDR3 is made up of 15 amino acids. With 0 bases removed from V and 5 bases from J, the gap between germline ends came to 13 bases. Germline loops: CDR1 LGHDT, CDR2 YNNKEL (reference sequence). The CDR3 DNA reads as TGTGCCAGCAGCCAAGATCCCGGGGTCATTTATGGCTACACCTTC. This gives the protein CASSQDPGVIYGYTF.

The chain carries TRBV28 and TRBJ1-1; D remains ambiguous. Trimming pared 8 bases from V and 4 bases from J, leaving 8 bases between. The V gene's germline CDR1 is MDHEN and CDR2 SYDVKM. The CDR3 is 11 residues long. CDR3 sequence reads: CASLLGTEAFF. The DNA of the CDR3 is TGTGCCAGCCTCCTGGGCACTGAAGCTTTCTTT.

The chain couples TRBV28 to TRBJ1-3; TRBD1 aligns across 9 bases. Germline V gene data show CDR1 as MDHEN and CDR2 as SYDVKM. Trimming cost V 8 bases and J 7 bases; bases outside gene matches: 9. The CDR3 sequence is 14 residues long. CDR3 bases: TGTGCCAGCGCAGGGACAGGGCTCGTCAACACCATATATTTT. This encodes CASAGTGLVNTIYF.

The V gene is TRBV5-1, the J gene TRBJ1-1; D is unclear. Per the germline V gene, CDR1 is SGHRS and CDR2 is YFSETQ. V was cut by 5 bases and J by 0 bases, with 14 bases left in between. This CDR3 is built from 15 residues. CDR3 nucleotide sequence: TGCGCCAGCAGGTCGGGTTTGGGGATGAACACTGAAGCTTTCTTT. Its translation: CASRSGLGMNTEAFF.

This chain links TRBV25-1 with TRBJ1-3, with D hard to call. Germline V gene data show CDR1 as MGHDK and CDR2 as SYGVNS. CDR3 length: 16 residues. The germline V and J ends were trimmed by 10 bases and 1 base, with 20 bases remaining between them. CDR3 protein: CATTARGSGSGNTIYF. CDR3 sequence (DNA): TGTGCCACCACCGCACGAGGGTCGGGGTCTGGAAACACCATATATTTT.

The CDR3 region is CASSWGDVGEKLFF. CDR3 sequence (DNA): TGCGCCAGCAGCTGGGGGGATGTTGGTGAAAAACTGTTTTTT. V and J are TRBV5-1 and TRBJ1-4; TRBD1 might be the D (5 bases). From germline, CDR1 is SGHRS and CDR2 YFSETQ. Trimming stripped 3 bases from V and 7 bases from J, with 13 bases between. The CDR3 has 14 residues.

CDR3: CASSLGIGTQYF. CDR3 bases: TGTGCCAGCAGCTTAGGGATTGGGACGCAGTATTTT. The rearrangement uses TRBV7-2 and TRBJ2-3; D call uncertain. V lost 1 base and J lost 9, with 8 bases in between. CDR1 is SGHTA and CDR2 is FQGNSA in the germline V gene. This CDR3 has 12 residues.

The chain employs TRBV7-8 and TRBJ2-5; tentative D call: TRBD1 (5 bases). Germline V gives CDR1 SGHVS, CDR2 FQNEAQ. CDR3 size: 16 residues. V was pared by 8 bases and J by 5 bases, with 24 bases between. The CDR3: CASLPSRGRVEETQYF. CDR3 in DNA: TGTGCCAGCCTACCTTCTAGGGGCAGGGTTGAGGAGACCCAGTACTTC. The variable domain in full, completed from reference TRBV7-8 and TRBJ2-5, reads GAGVSQSPRYKVAKRGQDVALRCDPISGHVSLFWYQQALGQGPEFLTYFQNEAQLDKSGLPSDRFFAERPEGSVSTLKIQRTQQEDSAVYLCASLPSRGRVEETQYFGPGTRLLVL.

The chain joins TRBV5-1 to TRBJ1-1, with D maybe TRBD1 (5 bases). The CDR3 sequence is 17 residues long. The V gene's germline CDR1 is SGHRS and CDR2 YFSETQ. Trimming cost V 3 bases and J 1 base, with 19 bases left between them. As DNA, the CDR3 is TGCGCCAGCAGCTCGGGCGCGGGTTTCGGGGGGAACACTGAAGCTTTCTTT. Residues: CASSSGAGFGGNTEAFF.

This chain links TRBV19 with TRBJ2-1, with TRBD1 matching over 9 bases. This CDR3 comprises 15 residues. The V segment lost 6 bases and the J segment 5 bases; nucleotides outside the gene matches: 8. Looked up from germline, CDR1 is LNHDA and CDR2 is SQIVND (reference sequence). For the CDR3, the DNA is TGTGCCAGTAGGTTAACCGGGACAGGGAACAATGAGCAGTTCTTC. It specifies CASRLTGTGNNEQFF.

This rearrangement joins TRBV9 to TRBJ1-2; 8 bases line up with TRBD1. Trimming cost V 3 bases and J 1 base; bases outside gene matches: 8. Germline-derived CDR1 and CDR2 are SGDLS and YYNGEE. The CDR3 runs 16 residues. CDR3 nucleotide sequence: TGTGCCAGCAGCGGGGCGACAGGGGAATTTAACTATGGCTACACCTTC. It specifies CASSGATGEFNYGYTF.

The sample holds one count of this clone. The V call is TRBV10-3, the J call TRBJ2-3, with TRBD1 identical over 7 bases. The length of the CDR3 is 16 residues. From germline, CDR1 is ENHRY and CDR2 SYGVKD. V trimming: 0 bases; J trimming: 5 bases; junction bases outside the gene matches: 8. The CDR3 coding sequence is TGTGCCATCAGTGAGTCTGGGGACAGAGGGATAGATACGCAGTATTTT. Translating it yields CAISESGDRGIDTQYF.

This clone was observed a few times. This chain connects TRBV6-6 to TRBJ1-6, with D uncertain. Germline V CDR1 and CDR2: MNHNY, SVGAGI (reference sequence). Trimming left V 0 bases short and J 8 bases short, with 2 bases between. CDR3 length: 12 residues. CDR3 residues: CASSYSDSPLHF. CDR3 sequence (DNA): TGTGCCAGCAGTTACTCTGATTCACCCCTCCACTTT.

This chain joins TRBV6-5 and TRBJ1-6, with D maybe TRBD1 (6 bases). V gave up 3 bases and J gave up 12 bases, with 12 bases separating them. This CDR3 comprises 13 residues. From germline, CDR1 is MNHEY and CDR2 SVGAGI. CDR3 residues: CASSYSGGQPLHF. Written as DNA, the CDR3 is TGTGCCAGCAGTTATTCCGGGGGGCAACCCCTCCACTTT.

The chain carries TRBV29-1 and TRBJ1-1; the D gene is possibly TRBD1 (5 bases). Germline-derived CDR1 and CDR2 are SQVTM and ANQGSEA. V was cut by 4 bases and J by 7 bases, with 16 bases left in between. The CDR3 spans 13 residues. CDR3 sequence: CSVATVTGGEAFF. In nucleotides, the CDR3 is TGCAGCGTTGCTACCGTGACGGGGGGTGAAGCTTTCTTT.

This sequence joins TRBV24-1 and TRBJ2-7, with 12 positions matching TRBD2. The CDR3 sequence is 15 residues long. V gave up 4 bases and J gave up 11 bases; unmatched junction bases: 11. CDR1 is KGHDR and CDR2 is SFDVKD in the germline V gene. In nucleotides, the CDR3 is TGTGCCACCAGTGACCAGTCTAGCGGGGGGGCGGAAAAGTACTTC. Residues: CATSDQSSGGAEKYF.

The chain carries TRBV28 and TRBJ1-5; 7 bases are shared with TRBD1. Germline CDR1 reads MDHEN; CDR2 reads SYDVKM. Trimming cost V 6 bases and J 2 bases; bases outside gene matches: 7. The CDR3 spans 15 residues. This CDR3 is CASRAGTGGNQPQHF. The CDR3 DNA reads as TGTGCCAGCAGGGCGGGTACAGGGGGCAATCAGCCCCAGCATTTT.

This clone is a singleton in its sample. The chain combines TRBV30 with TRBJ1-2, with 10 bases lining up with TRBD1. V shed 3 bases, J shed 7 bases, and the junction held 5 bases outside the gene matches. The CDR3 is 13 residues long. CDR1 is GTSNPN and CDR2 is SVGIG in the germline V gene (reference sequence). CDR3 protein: CAWRGQGLRGYTF. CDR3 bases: TGTGCCTGGAGGGGACAGGGGCTTCGTGGCTACACCTTC.